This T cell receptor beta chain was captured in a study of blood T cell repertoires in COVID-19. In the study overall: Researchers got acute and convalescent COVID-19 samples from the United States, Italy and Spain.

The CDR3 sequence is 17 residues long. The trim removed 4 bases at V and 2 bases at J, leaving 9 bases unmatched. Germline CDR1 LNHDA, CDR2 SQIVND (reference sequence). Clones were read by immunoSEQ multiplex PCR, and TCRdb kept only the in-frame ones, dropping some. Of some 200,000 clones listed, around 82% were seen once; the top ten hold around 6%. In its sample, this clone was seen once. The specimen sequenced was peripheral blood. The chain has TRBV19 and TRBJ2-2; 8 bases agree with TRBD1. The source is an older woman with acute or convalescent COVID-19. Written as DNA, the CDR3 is TGTGCCAGTAGTAGAAGGGACAGGAACCTTAACACCGGGGAGCTGTTTTTT. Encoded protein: CASSRRDRNLNTGELFF.